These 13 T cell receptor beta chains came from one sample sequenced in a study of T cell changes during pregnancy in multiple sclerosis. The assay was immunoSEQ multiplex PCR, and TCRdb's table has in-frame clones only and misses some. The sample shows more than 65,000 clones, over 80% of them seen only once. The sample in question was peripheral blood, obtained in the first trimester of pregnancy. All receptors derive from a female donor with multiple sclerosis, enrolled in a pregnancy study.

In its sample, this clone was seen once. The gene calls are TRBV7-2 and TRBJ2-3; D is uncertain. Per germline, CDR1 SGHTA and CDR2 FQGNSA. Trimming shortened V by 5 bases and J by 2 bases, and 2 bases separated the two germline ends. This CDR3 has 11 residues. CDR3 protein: CASSLTDTQYF. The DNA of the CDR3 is TGTGCCAGCAGCCTCACAGATACGCAGTATTTT.

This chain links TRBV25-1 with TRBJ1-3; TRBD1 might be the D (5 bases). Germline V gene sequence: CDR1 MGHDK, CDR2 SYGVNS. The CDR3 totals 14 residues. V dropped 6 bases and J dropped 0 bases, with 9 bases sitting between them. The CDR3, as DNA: TGTGCCAGCAGGGGGGGGTTCTCTGGAAACACCATATATTTT. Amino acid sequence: CASRGGFSGNTIYF.

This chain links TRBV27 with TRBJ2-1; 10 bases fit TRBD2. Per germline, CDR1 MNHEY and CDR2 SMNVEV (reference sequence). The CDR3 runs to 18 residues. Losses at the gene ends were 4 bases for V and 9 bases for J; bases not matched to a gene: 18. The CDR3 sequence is CASSSPPPGLAGVGEQFF. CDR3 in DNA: TGTGCCAGCAGTTCCCCACCCCCGGGGCTAGCGGGAGTAGGTGAGCAGTTCTTC.

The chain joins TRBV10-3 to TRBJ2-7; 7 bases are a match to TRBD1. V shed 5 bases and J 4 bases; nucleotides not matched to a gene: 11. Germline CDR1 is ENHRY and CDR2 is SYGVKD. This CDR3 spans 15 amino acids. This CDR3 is CAISSLTGTAYEQYF. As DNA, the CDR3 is TGTGCCATCAGTAGCCTGACAGGGACGGCTTACGAGCAGTACTTC.

The CDR3 coding sequence is TGCAGCGTTGGGCGTGGGGGGGCCTCGTACCAAGAGACCCAGTACTTC. It is translated as CSVGRGGASYQETQYF. This sequence joins TRBV29-1 and TRBJ2-5, with TRBD2 as a possible D gene (7 bases). The CDR3 covers 16 residues. V lost 4 bases, J lost 0 bases, and 18 bases lay in between. Germline CDR1 SQVTM, CDR2 ANQGSEA.

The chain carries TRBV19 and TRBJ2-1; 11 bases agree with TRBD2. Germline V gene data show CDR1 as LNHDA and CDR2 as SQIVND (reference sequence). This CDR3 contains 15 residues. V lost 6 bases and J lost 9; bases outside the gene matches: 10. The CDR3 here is CASSVSGTSGAEQFF. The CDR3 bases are TGTGCCAGTAGCGTTTCCGGGACTAGCGGAGCTGAGCAGTTCTTC.

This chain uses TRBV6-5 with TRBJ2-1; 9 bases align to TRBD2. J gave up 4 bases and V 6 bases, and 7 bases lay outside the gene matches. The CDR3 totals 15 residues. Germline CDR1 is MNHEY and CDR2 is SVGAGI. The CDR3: CASRALAGPYNEQFF. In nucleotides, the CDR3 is TGTGCCAGCAGAGCCCTAGCGGGACCTTACAATGAGCAGTTCTTC.

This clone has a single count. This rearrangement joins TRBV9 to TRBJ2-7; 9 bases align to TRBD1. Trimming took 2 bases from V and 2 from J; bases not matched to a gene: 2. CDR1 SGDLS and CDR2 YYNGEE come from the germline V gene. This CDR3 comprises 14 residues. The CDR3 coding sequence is TGTGCCAGCAGCGTCGGGACAGGGACCTACGAGCAGTACTTC. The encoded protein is CASSVGTGTYEQYF.

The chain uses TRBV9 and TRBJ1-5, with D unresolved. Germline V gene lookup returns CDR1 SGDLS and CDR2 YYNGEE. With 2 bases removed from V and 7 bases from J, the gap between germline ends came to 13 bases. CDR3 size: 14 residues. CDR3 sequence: CASSVGQEGQPQHF. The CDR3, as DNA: TGTGCCAGCAGCGTTGGCCAGGAGGGACAGCCCCAGCATTTT.

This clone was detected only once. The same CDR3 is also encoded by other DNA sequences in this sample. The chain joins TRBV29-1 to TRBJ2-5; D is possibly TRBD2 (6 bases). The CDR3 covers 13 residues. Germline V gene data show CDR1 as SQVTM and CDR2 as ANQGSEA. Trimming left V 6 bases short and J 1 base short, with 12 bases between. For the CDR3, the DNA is TGCAGCGTCCCAAGGGACTTCCAAGAGACCCAGTACTTC. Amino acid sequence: CSVPRDFQETQYF. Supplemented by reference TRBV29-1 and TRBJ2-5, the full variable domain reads SAVISQKPSRDICQRGTSLTIQCQVDSQVTMMFWYRQQPGQSLTLIATANQGSEATYESGFVIDKFPISRPNLTFSTLTVSNMSPEDSSIYLCSVPRDFQETQYFGPGTRLLVL.

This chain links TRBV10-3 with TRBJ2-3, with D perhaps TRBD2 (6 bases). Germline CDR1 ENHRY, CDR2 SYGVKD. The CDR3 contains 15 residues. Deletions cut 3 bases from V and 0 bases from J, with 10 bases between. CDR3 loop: CAISENGGSTDTQYF. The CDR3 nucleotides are TGTGCCATCAGTGAAAATGGGGGGAGCACAGATACGCAGTATTTT.

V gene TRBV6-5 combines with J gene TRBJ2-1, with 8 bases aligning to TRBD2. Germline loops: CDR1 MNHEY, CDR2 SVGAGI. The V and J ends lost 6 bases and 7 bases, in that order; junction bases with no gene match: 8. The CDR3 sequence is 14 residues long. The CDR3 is CASRSTSERNEQFF. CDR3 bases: TGTGCCAGCAGGTCGACTAGCGAAAGAAATGAGCAGTTCTTC.

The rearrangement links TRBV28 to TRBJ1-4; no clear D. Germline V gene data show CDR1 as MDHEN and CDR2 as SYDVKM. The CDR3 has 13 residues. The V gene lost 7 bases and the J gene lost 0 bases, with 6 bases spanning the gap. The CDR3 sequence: CASTAATNEKLFF. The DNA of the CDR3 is TGTGCCAGCACGGCGGCAACTAATGAAAAACTGTTTTTT.